The present T cell receptor beta chain was sequenced within a study of cytomegalovirus exposure and HLA in healthy donors. Primers: 60 Vbeta forward and 13 Jbeta reverse. The data were produced by immunoSEQ multiplex PCR, yet TCRdb's version contains in-frame clones alone and is incomplete. The table has roughly 160,000 clones, around 80% seen once. V lost 8 bases and J lost 10; bases outside the gene matches: 15. Germline V CDR1 and CDR2: MDHEN, SYDVKM. This CDR3 is 15 amino acids long. Material: PBMCs. The chain joins TRBV28 to TRBJ2-1; TRBD1 matches 9 bases. The origin of this receptor is a man between 35 and 55 years old in good health and CMV-seronegative. For the CDR3, the DNA is TGTGCCAGCGAAATCGGGACAGGGTGGTGGAGCGAGCAGTTCTTC. Translation gives CASEIGTGWWSEQFF.